Below, 19 T cell receptor beta chains from the same sample are listed, as sequenced in a study of CD4+ T cells in melanoma (dated by TCRdb to 2022 to 2024). The method behind the library was the immunoSEQ multiplex PCR assay. As stored in TCRdb, this immuneACCESS dataset retains in-frame rearrangements with V and J assigned. A fraction of the clones does not appear; measured against another copy, unresolved V genes explain less than half of the discrepancy, and the remainder lacks a known reason. For this sample the table gives about 7,100 clones, of which 45% to 55% were detected only once. The ten biggest clones cover roughly a sixth of the sample. The sequencing input was cells from a culture (not recorded whether cultured in vitro). The receptors shown here come from a human donor with melanoma.

CDR3: CASSLETGSRTEAFF. The CDR3 DNA is TGCGCCAGCAGCTTGGAAACAGGAAGCAGAACTGAAGCTTTCTTT. The V and J genes are TRBV5-1 and TRBJ1-1; the D gene is possibly TRBD1 (5 bases). Trimming left V 0 bases short and J 5 bases short, with 14 bases between. Per the germline V gene, CDR1 is SGHRS and CDR2 is YFSETQ. CDR3 size: 15 residues.

In its sample, this clone was seen a few times. The CDR3 DNA sequence: TGCGCCAGCAGCTTGGAAATTGGCAGGCCGGGCGAAGAGACCCAGTACTTC. Amino acids: CASSLEIGRPGEETQYF. The chain has TRBV5-1 and TRBJ2-5, with D unresolved. This CDR3 comprises 17 residues. Trimming stripped 0 bases from V and 3 bases from J, with 18 bases between. Germline CDR1 and CDR2: SGHRS and YFSETQ.

This clone was counted only a few times. The V and J genes are TRBV5-4 and TRBJ2-7; 10 bases match TRBD2. The CDR3 runs to 15 residues. V dropped 1 base and J dropped 6; count of bases not matched to a gene: 7. The germline gives CDR1 SGHNT, CDR2 YYREEE (reference sequence). CDR3 sequence reads: CASSLRGLAGAEQYF. In nucleotides, the CDR3 is TGTGCCAGCAGCTTGAGGGGGCTAGCGGGGGCCGAGCAGTACTTC.

This clone is classed as medium-sized. The rearrangement uses TRBV10-2 and TRBJ1-5; maybe TRBD1 (5 bases). The CDR3 length is 13 residues. Germline lookup yields CDR1 WSHSY and CDR2 SAAADI. The V and J ends lost 6 bases and 7 bases respectively, with 13 bases between them. Written as DNA, the CDR3 is TGCGCCAGCAGCTCAGGAGAGGGGCAGCCCCAGCATTTT. Protein: CASSSGEGQPQHF.

V is TRBV5-4 and J is TRBJ2-5; D is uncertain. V was clipped by 0 bases and J by 2 bases, with 5 bases between them. Germline CDR1 and CDR2: SGHNT and YYREEE (reference sequence). The CDR3 covers 13 residues. The CDR3 DNA follows: TGTGCCAGCAGCTTGGCCTTACAAGAGACCCAGTACTTC. Translation: CASSLALQETQYF.

The J gene is TRBJ1-2, the V gene TRBV5-1; D uncertain. Germline CDR1 SGHRS, CDR2 YFSETQ. The length of the CDR3 is 13 residues. Trimming took off 3 bases at V and 3 bases at J, with 9 bases between the two ends. The CDR3 loop reads CASSYGVDYGYTF. The DNA for the CDR3 is TGCGCCAGCAGCTACGGTGTTGACTATGGCTACACCTTC.

In its sample, this clone was seen once. This chain links TRBV5-1 with TRBJ2-7; 11 bases map to TRBD1. CDR1 SGHRS and CDR2 YFSETQ come from the germline V gene. CDR3 size: 15 residues. J was trimmed by 0 bases and V by 2 bases; bases with no gene match: 1. The CDR3 protein is CASSFGTGGSYEQYF. CDR3 bases: TGCGCCAGCAGCTTCGGGACAGGGGGCTCCTACGAGCAGTACTTC.

By frequency in the sample, this clone is medium-sized. The chain recombines TRBV5-4 with TRBJ1-2; D is perhaps TRBD1 (5 bases). Trimming shortened V by 5 bases and J by 3 bases, and 11 bases separated the two germline ends. Germline V gene sequence: CDR1 SGHNT, CDR2 YYREEE (reference sequence). This CDR3 spans 13 amino acids. The CDR3 nucleotides read TGTGCCAGCAGGCCCCAGGGTGACTATGGCTACACCTTC. Translated, it gives CASRPQGDYGYTF.

The rearrangement links TRBV6-5 to TRBJ1-2; no definite D call. Trimming removed 3 bases at V and 6 bases at J, with 11 bases between. This CDR3 comprises 13 residues. The V gene's germline CDR1 is MNHEY and CDR2 SVGAGI. The CDR3: CASSYGQRDGYTF. CDR3 DNA: TGTGCCAGCAGTTATGGCCAGAGAGATGGCTACACCTTC.

The genes are TRBV29-1 and TRBJ1-2, with D tentatively TRBD1 (5 bases). The CDR3 is 15 residues long. Trimming pared 6 bases from V and 5 bases from J, leaving 22 bases between. The germline V gene has CDR1 SQVTM and CDR2 ANQGSEA. CDR3: CSVTPRGSGDYGYTF. CDR3 DNA sequence: TGCAGCGTAACCCCCCGGGGCAGCGGAGATTATGGCTACACCTTC.

The chain employs TRBV6-7 and TRBJ2-7; 8 bases are a match to TRBD1. TRBV6-7 falls under the ORF class, with uncertain function. The length of the CDR3 is 19 residues. J gave up 2 bases and V 4 bases, and 19 bases lay outside the gene matches. CDR3 nucleotides: TGTGCCAGCAGTTTCCGACAGGGGACCACTACCCTCCCGACCTACGAGCAGTACTTC. Residues: CASSFRQGTTTLPTYEQYF.

This chain links TRBV5-8 with TRBJ1-1; D ambiguous. Between the trimmed V and J ends, which lost 6 bases and 5 bases, there was a span of 8 bases. The germline V gene has CDR1 SGHTS and CDR2 YDEGEE. The CDR3 length is 11 residues. CDR3 in DNA: TGTGCCAGCAAAAGGAGGACTGAAGCTTTCTTT. It yields the protein CASKRRTEAFF.

This chain connects TRBV7-9 to TRBJ2-5; D might be TRBD1 (5 bases). The CDR3 extends over 14 amino acids. With 5 bases removed from V and 3 bases from J, the gap between germline ends came to 13 bases. In germline, CDR1 is SEHNR, CDR2 FQNEAQ (reference sequence). The CDR3 is CASSRQPYKETQYF. The CDR3 DNA sequence: TGTGCCAGCAGCCGACAGCCCTATAAAGAGACCCAGTACTTC.

The CDR3, as DNA: TGTGCCAGCAGCTCCCGAGAGGGCCTAGCGGGGGTATTCTATGAGCAGTTCTTC. This codes for CASSSREGLAGVFYEQFF. The V gene is TRBV9, the J gene TRBJ2-1; 10 bases are shared with TRBD2. V was pared by 4 bases and J by 8 bases, with 18 bases of the junction left unmatched. Germline V gene lookup returns CDR1 SGDLS and CDR2 YYNGEE. This CDR3 has 18 amino acids. Complete variable domain (other parts from reference TRBV9 and TRBJ2-1): DSGVTQTPKHLITATGQRVTLRCSPRSGDLSVYWYQQSLDQGLQFLIQYYNGEERAKGNILERFSAQQFPDLHSELNLSSLELGDSALYFCASSSREGLAGVFYEQFFGPGTRLTVL.

This sequence joins TRBV5-1 and TRBJ1-3; 8 bases are a match to TRBD1. The CDR3 covers 17 residues. Germline values: CDR1 SGHRS, CDR2 YFSETQ. The V and J ends lost 3 bases and 4 bases, in that order; junction bases with no gene match: 12. The CDR3 sequence is CASSSQPQGASGNTIYF. CDR3 sequence (DNA): TGCGCCAGCAGCTCCCAACCCCAGGGGGCTTCAGGAAACACCATATATTTT.

The table lists this clone with a few counts. The V and J genes are TRBV7-3 and TRBJ2-3; D remains unclear. CDR1 and CDR2 (germline): SGHTA, FQGTGA. The ends were cut back, 0 bases at V and 5 bases at J, with 6 bases in the middle. The CDR3 has 13 residues. The CDR3 loop is CASSLTSGDTQYF. The CDR3 coding sequence is TGTGCCAGCAGCTTAACATCGGGAGATACGCAGTATTTT.

The chain carries TRBV6-5 and TRBJ1-5; D is possibly TRBD1 (6 bases). Germline-derived CDR1 and CDR2 are MNHEY and SVGAGI. Trimming stripped 4 bases from V and 4 bases from J, with 11 bases between. This CDR3 comprises 14 residues. CDR3 nucleotides: TGTGCCAGCAGTTCGGCACAGGGAAATCAGCCCCAGCATTTT. Its translation: CASSSAQGNQPQHF.

The chain carries TRBV6-1 and TRBJ1-5, with 10 bases matching TRBD1. Germline V gene lookup returns CDR1 MNHNS and CDR2 SASEGT. V lost 10 bases and J lost 6; bases outside the gene matches: 3. The CDR3 length is 12 residues. CDR3 amino acids: CATGQGSQPQHF. The CDR3 bases are TGTGCCACGGGACAGGGGAGTCAGCCCCAGCATTTT.

V and J are TRBV2 and TRBJ1-6; tentative D call: TRBD1 (5 bases). CDR1 and CDR2 from the germline V gene are SNHLY and FYNNEI. The CDR3 consists of 13 residues. Trimming pared 8 bases from V and 10 bases from J, leaving 15 bases between. DNA of the CDR3: TGTGCCAGCCGGGGGGAGGGAGGCTCACCCCTCCACTTT. Protein: CASRGEGGSPLHF.